This T cell receptor (beta chain) was recorded in a study of blood T cells in healthy people across ages (dated by TCRdb to the mid-2010s). As for the study more broadly: In model experiments, template switching captured about one uniquely barcoded TCR beta cDNA molecule for every two T cells. Age-related changes in TCR beta repertoire diversity were measured in the study by deep sequencing normalized with unique cDNA molecular identifiers. Four age groups were formed from the donors: young (average roughly 15 years), middle-aged (around 37), aged (about 68) and long-lived (about 80). To avoid experimental bias, donors of different ages were distributed randomly across sequencing lanes. For two donors (one aged 18 to 30 and one aged 80 or older), the study analyzed two additional independent replicas of 1 million unique cDNA reads from the same blood draw. The investigation overall reported the following: There was a strong correlation between observed TCR beta diversity and the percentage of naive T cells measured by flow cytometry. Estimates of total diversity based on one million sequenced T cells were considered lower bounds and underestimates. Compared with the aged group, the long-lived group had more naive CD4+ T cells, fewer expanded clones and increased TCR diversity, a pattern suggesting age selection. Because donor CMV infection status was unknown, age-related changes in expanded clonotypes were potentially confounded. As age increased, observed TCR beta diversity per million T cells dropped in a roughly linear way, and a significant reduction was already evident by age approximately 40. Bulk unsorted PBMC profiling prevented conclusive comparison of naive and antigen-experienced compartments.

The donors were some 39 Caucasian individuals from Russia, aged 6 to 90 years, who were systemically healthy. Each donor gave ten milliliters of peripheral blood, collected into EDTA-treated Vacutainer tubes. Ficoll-Paque density-gradient centrifugation was used to isolate PBMCs, with at least 6.5 million per sample. Total RNA was extracted from PBMCs with Trizol reagent, with at least 5 micrograms obtained per sample. For every donor, flow cytometry on a PBMC aliquot measured the percentage of naive CD45RAhigh/CD27high T cells. The method behind the library was 5' RACE. TCRdb records Illumina HiSeq 2500 as the sequencer. The second PCR ran for about 7 to 11 cycles and used a J-beta primer mix along with a sample-barcoded 5' primer. Each TCR beta cDNA molecule received a unique molecular identifier from a template-switch 5' adaptor carrying 12 random nucleotides. Each sample yielded at least 3 million CDR3-containing paired-end reads. First-strand cDNA synthesis was performed from all RNA using the Mint cDNA synthesis kit, with priming by a TRBC-specific oligonucleotide. After uracil-DNA glycosylase treatment, a first 18-cycle PCR used universal primers M1SS and BC2_uni_R on all cDNA. In the authors' own workflow: Each sample was normalized by randomly selecting 1 million high-quality reads, each carrying a distinct molecular identifier. Instead of being binned into consensus sequences, reads that shared molecular identifiers were thrown out. MiTCR, with a Q25 quality threshold and the strictest error-elimination algorithm, was used for CDR3 identification, clonotype clustering and error correction. Lower-bound total TCR beta diversity was estimated with a nonparametric unseen species model using Euler transformation. TCRdb ran its own pipeline on the public reads, namely fastp trimming at Q25 and MiXCR clone calling, and kept in-frame beta chains. Rows are unified per CDR3 protein, each entry keeping the most common DNA and genes. The V and J calls and clone size are TCRdb's, not the authors'. The sample yields about 670,000 distinct CDR3 sequences; less than 45% were counted once. Clones ranked in the top ten supply approximately 31% of the sample.

This clonotype was seen ten or more times. Its antigen is still unknown. It has no much larger one-base neighbor in the sample; base qualities were not kept. Sequenced input: blood. This sequence originates from a man older than 75 in good health.

CDR3 reads: CASSLRTNTDTQYF. The bases read TGTGCCAGCAGCTTAAGGACTAACACAGATACGCAGTATTTT. Rearrangement joined TRBV7-2 to TRBJ2-3; the D segment could be TRBD2, given 6 matching bases. The CDR3 covers 14 residues, taking in both the cysteine and the phenylalanine. Only CDR3 DNA remains: 42 bases, in frame from the first base. Reading the germline V gene gives CDR1 SGHTA and CDR2 FQGNSA. A distance of 8 bases separates the germline ends of V and J, which lose 2 bases and 2 bases respectively.